A selection of T cell receptor beta chains follows, all from one sample in a study of shared clonotypes between healthy human individuals. Assay: immunoSEQ multiplex PCR; the TCRdb copy retains only in-frame clones and omits some. The table includes 2 million to 2.5 million clones, roughly 93% detected once. The sample consisted of naive CD4+ T cells from PBMCs. These receptors originate from a man younger than 30 in good health. Some clones in this sample may be carry-over from other donors' samples. CDR3s include the opening cysteine and the closing phenylalanine or tryptophan. Each record gives: V gene, CDR3 length, D gene, J gene, clone size, CDR3 protein, CDR3 DNA. The D gene is left open where the match is weak. Expanded clones are given a class, and other clones once, few, many or no size at all.

v_gene: TRBV6-1; len: 15; d_gene: TRBD2; j_gene: TRBJ2-1; abundance: .; CDR3aa: CASSEDPGLFDEQFF; CDR3nt: TGTGCCAGCAGTGAGGACCCGGGACTATTTGATGAGCAGTTCTTC
v_gene: TRBV5-1; len: 15; d_gene: .; j_gene: TRBJ1-5; abundance: .; CDR3aa: CASSLKGDSNQPQHF; CDR3nt: TGCGCCAGCAGCTTGAAAGGGGATAGCAATCAGCCCCAGCATTTT
v_gene: TRBV28; len: 15; d_gene: .; j_gene: TRBJ1-2; abundance: once; CDR3aa: CASSSAGVENYGYTF; CDR3nt: TGTGCCAGCAGTTCCGCAGGGGTGGAGAACTATGGCTACACCTTC
v_gene: TRBV7-2; len: 14; d_gene: .; j_gene: TRBJ1-2; abundance: .; CDR3aa: CASSLAQGNYGYTF; CDR3nt: TGTGCCAGCAGCTTAGCGCAGGGGAACTATGGCTACACCTTC
v_gene: TRBV30; len: 15; d_gene: .; j_gene: TRBJ1-3; abundance: .; CDR3aa: CAWSTRTGSGNTIYF; CDR3nt: TGTGCCTGGAGTACCCGGACGGGCTCTGGAAACACCATATATTTT
v_gene: TRBV10-3; len: 13; d_gene: .; j_gene: TRBJ1-6; abundance: .; CDR3aa: CAISGGVYAPLHF; CDR3nt: TGTGCCATCAGTGGTGGCGTCTATGCACCCCTCCACTTT
v_gene: TRBV27; len: 15; d_gene: TRBD1; j_gene: TRBJ1-5; abundance: .; CDR3aa: CASSRDRGWNQPQHF; CDR3nt: TGTGCCAGCAGCCGAGACAGGGGTTGGAATCAGCCCCAGCATTTT
v_gene: TRBV19; len: 17; d_gene: .; j_gene: TRBJ1-1; abundance: .; CDR3aa: CASTPGVQAGRNTEAFF; CDR3nt: TGTGCCAGTACCCCAGGGGTACAGGCAGGGAGGAACACTGAAGCTTTCTTT
v_gene: TRBV29-1; len: 15; d_gene: TRBD2; j_gene: TRBJ2-3; abundance: .; CDR3aa: CSVGTSRENPDTQYF; CDR3nt: TGCAGCGTTGGAACTTCGCGGGAGAACCCAGATACGCAGTATTTT
v_gene: TRBV5-1; len: 16; d_gene: .; j_gene: TRBJ2-1; abundance: .; CDR3aa: CASSLERLAYWNEQFF; CDR3nt: TGCGCCAGCAGCTTGGAAAGGCTAGCCTATTGGAATGAGCAGTTCTTC
v_gene: TRBV5-1; len: 13; d_gene: .; j_gene: TRBJ2-1; abundance: .; CDR3aa: CASRDGTKNEQFF; CDR3nt: TGCGCCAGCAGAGATGGGACGAAAAATGAGCAGTTCTTC
v_gene: TRBV29-1; len: 13; d_gene: .; j_gene: TRBJ2-6; abundance: .; CDR3aa: CSVGLAGANVLTF; CDR3nt: TGCAGCGTAGGCTTAGCTGGGGCCAACGTCCTGACTTTC
v_gene: TRBV10-2; len: 11; d_gene: .; j_gene: TRBJ1-1; abundance: .; CDR3aa: CASRGLTEAFF; CDR3nt: TGCGCCAGCAGAGGTCTTACTGAAGCTTTCTTT
v_gene: TRBV5-1; len: 14; d_gene: .; j_gene: TRBJ1-4; abundance: .; CDR3aa: CASSPEGPNEKLFF; CDR3nt: TGCGCCAGCAGCCCGGAGGGGCCTAATGAAAAACTGTTTTTT
v_gene: TRBV11-2; len: 14; d_gene: .; j_gene: TRBJ2-7; abundance: .; CDR3aa: CASSYGPNSYEQYF; CDR3nt: TGTGCCAGCAGCTACGGACCGAATTCCTACGAGCAGTACTTC
v_gene: TRBV5-1; len: 14; d_gene: .; j_gene: TRBJ2-2; abundance: .; CDR3aa: CASSLVLNTGELFF; CDR3nt: TGCGCCAGCAGCTTGGTGCTGAACACCGGGGAGCTGTTTTTT
v_gene: TRBV7-9; len: 13; d_gene: .; j_gene: TRBJ2-1; abundance: .; CDR3aa: CASSPVGGYIQFF; CDR3nt: TGTGCCAGCAGCCCGGTTGGAGGTTATATTCAGTTCTTC
v_gene: TRBV28; len: 18; d_gene: TRBD1; j_gene: TRBJ1-2; abundance: .; CDR3aa: CASSRIRDSLLANYGYTF; CDR3nt: TGTGCCAGCAGTCGGATCCGGGACAGCTTACTAGCTAACTATGGCTACACCTTC
v_gene: TRBV5-4; len: 14; d_gene: TRBD1; j_gene: TRBJ2-4; abundance: .; CDR3aa: CASSGRDRGNIQYF; CDR3nt: TGTGCCAGCAGCGGCCGGGACAGGGGAAACATTCAGTACTTC
v_gene: TRBV11-2; len: 17; d_gene: TRBD2; j_gene: TRBJ2-7; abundance: .; CDR3aa: CASSLEWGGRFTYEQYF; CDR3nt: TGTGCCAGCAGCTTAGAATGGGGCGGGAGGTTTACCTACGAGCAGTACTTC
v_gene: TRBV7-3; len: 15; d_gene: .; j_gene: TRBJ2-2; abundance: once; CDR3aa: CASLGRGFDIGELFF; CDR3nt: TGTGCCAGCCTCGGACGCGGGTTTGATATCGGGGAGCTGTTTTTT
v_gene: TRBV27; len: 13; d_gene: .; j_gene: TRBJ2-7; abundance: once; CDR3aa: CASSLRQDYEQYF; CDR3nt: TGTGCCAGCAGTCTGCGACAGGACTACGAGCAGTACTTC
v_gene: TRBV7-9; len: 15; d_gene: .; j_gene: TRBJ2-7; abundance: .; CDR3aa: CASSPRVGTDYEQYF; CDR3nt: TGTGCCAGCAGCCCCAGAGTAGGGACGGACTACGAGCAGTACTTC
v_gene: TRBV19; len: 15; d_gene: TRBD2; j_gene: TRBJ2-2; abundance: .; CDR3aa: CASSPSGRYTGELFF; CDR3nt: TGTGCCAGTAGCCCTAGCGGGAGGTACACCGGGGAGCTGTTTTTT
v_gene: TRBV28; len: 14; d_gene: .; j_gene: TRBJ1-2; abundance: .; CDR3aa: CASSSTPKVGGYTF; CDR3nt: TGTGCCAGCAGTTCGACACCAAAGGTCGGAGGCTACACCTTC
v_gene: TRBV29-1; len: 12; d_gene: .; j_gene: TRBJ2-7; abundance: .; CDR3aa: CSAMGPRYEQYF; CDR3nt: TGCAGCGCCATGGGACCGAGATACGAGCAGTACTTC
v_gene: TRBV5-1; len: 17; d_gene: TRBD1; j_gene: TRBJ1-1; abundance: .; CDR3aa: CASSWGWTNDRVTEAFF; CDR3nt: TGCGCCAGCAGCTGGGGGTGGACCAACGACAGGGTAACTGAAGCTTTCTTT
v_gene: TRBV5-4; len: 13; d_gene: .; j_gene: TRBJ1-1; abundance: .; CDR3aa: CASSLDLNTEAFF; CDR3nt: TGTGCCAGCAGCTTGGATTTGAACACTGAAGCTTTCTTT
v_gene: TRBV18; len: 16; d_gene: .; j_gene: TRBJ2-1; abundance: .; CDR3aa: CASSFSLASSYNEQFF; CDR3nt: TGTGCCAGCTCATTCTCTCTTGCAAGCTCCTACAATGAGCAGTTCTTC
v_gene: TRBV14; len: 13; d_gene: .; j_gene: TRBJ2-3; abundance: .; CDR3aa: CASSQRFIDTQYF; CDR3nt: TGTGCCAGCAGCCAACGCTTTATAGATACGCAGTATTTT
v_gene: TRBV9; len: 15; d_gene: TRBD2; j_gene: TRBJ2-1; abundance: .; CDR3aa: CASSVSGGPYNEQFF; CDR3nt: TGTGCCAGCAGCGTCAGCGGGGGCCCCTACAATGAGCAGTTCTTC
v_gene: TRBV15; len: 12; d_gene: .; j_gene: TRBJ2-5; abundance: once; CDR3aa: CATSRDLETQYF; CDR3nt: TGTGCCACCAGCAGAGATTTGGAGACCCAGTACTTC
v_gene: TRBV11-2; len: 14; d_gene: TRBD1; j_gene: TRBJ1-4; abundance: .; CDR3aa: CASSLDRDREKLFF; CDR3nt: TGTGCCAGCAGCCTGGACCGGGACAGAGAAAAACTGTTTTTT
v_gene: TRBV5-1; len: 16; d_gene: .; j_gene: TRBJ2-1; abundance: .; CDR3aa: CASSFPGQRTGNEQFF; CDR3nt: TGCGCCAGCAGCTTCCCGGGCCAGCGGACTGGCAATGAGCAGTTCTTC
v_gene: TRBV5-1; len: 16; d_gene: .; j_gene: TRBJ2-7; abundance: .; CDR3aa: CASSLEPAGHSYEQYF; CDR3nt: TGCGCCAGCAGCTTGGAGCCCGCGGGACACTCCTACGAGCAGTACTTC
v_gene: TRBV28; len: 11; d_gene: .; j_gene: TRBJ2-1; abundance: .; CDR3aa: CASRANNEQFF; CDR3nt: TGTGCCAGCAGGGCGAACAATGAGCAGTTCTTC
v_gene: TRBV28; len: 12; d_gene: .; j_gene: TRBJ1-2; abundance: .; CDR3aa: CASSQGTYGYTF; CDR3nt: TGTGCCAGCAGTCAGGGGACGTATGGCTACACCTTC
v_gene: TRBV29-1; len: 15; d_gene: .; j_gene: TRBJ2-1; abundance: .; CDR3aa: CSVPRRTGSYNEQFF; CDR3nt: TGCAGCGTCCCCCGAAGGACGGGGTCCTACAATGAGCAGTTCTTC
v_gene: TRBV7-2; len: 15; d_gene: TRBD1; j_gene: TRBJ2-2; abundance: .; CDR3aa: CASSRRTGAAGELFF; CDR3nt: TGTGCCAGCAGCCGACGGACAGGGGCGGCCGGGGAGCTGTTTTTT
v_gene: TRBV20-1; len: 10; d_gene: .; j_gene: TRBJ2-5; abundance: once; CDR3aa: CSGGEETQYF; CDR3nt: TGCAGTGGGGGGGAAGAGACCCAGTACTTC
v_gene: TRBV6-1; len: 15; d_gene: TRBD2; j_gene: TRBJ2-3; abundance: .; CDR3aa: CASSGIAGGLDTQYF; CDR3nt: TGTGCCAGCAGTGGAATAGCGGGAGGGTTGGACACGCAGTATTTT
v_gene: TRBV27; len: 15; d_gene: .; j_gene: TRBJ2-4; abundance: .; CDR3aa: CASSDRILAKNIQYF; CDR3nt: TGTGCCAGCAGCGACAGGATCCTAGCCAAAAACATTCAGTACTTC
v_gene: TRBV11-3; len: 13; d_gene: TRBD1; j_gene: TRBJ2-7; abundance: .; CDR3aa: CASGQGAAYEQYF; CDR3nt: TGTGCCAGCGGGCAGGGGGCAGCCTACGAGCAGTACTTC
v_gene: TRBV7-3; len: 15; d_gene: TRBD1; j_gene: TRBJ2-7; abundance: .; CDR3aa: CASSPGTGKGYEQYF; CDR3nt: TGTGCCAGCAGCCCAGGGACAGGGAAGGGCTACGAGCAGTACTTC
v_gene: TRBV19; len: 18; d_gene: .; j_gene: TRBJ2-6; abundance: .; CDR3aa: CASSMFGAVSIGANVLTF; CDR3nt: TGTGCCAGTAGTATGTTCGGGGCAGTATCTATTGGGGCCAACGTCCTGACTTTC
v_gene: TRBV5-4; len: 15; d_gene: .; j_gene: TRBJ2-5; abundance: .; CDR3aa: CASSLDVWEVGTQYF; CDR3nt: TGTGCCAGCAGCTTGGACGTTTGGGAAGTGGGGACCCAGTACTTC
v_gene: TRBV2; len: 18; d_gene: TRBD1; j_gene: TRBJ2-7; abundance: .; CDR3aa: CASTWFVGRTGNLYEQYF; CDR3nt: TGTGCCAGCACCTGGTTTGTGGGTCGGACAGGGAACCTCTACGAGCAGTACTTC
v_gene: TRBV19; len: 16; d_gene: .; j_gene: TRBJ1-3; abundance: .; CDR3aa: CASSIATGSAGNTIYF; CDR3nt: TGTGCCAGTAGTATTGCGACCGGGTCCGCTGGAAACACCATATATTTT
v_gene: TRBV30; len: 18; d_gene: .; j_gene: TRBJ2-3; abundance: .; CDR3aa: CAWSVYLSYPRRTDTQYF; CDR3nt: TGTGCCTGGAGTGTATATCTTTCTTACCCGCGTCGGACAGATACGCAGTATTTT
v_gene: TRBV11-3; len: 17; d_gene: .; j_gene: TRBJ2-1; abundance: .; CDR3aa: CASSLEGYGTLYNEQFF; CDR3nt: TGTGCCAGCAGCTTAGAAGGGTACGGGACTCTTTACAATGAGCAGTTCTTC
v_gene: TRBV20-1; len: 11; d_gene: .; j_gene: TRBJ2-5; abundance: .; CDR3aa: CSARIRETQYF; CDR3nt: TGCAGTGCTAGGATAAGGGAGACCCAGTACTTC
v_gene: TRBV28; len: 13; d_gene: .; j_gene: TRBJ1-2; abundance: .; CDR3aa: CASRGQGQDGYTF; CDR3nt: TGTGCCAGCAGGGGACAAGGGCAAGATGGCTACACCTTC
v_gene: TRBV6-6; len: 15; d_gene: TRBD2; j_gene: TRBJ2-7; abundance: .; CDR3aa: CASSYSVAGGYEQYF; CDR3nt: TGTGCCAGCAGTTACTCCGTGGCGGGAGGCTACGAGCAGTACTTC
v_gene: TRBV19; len: 15; d_gene: .; j_gene: TRBJ1-5; abundance: .; CDR3aa: CASTHGGGIGQPQHF; CDR3nt: TGTGCCAGTACCCATGGTGGGGGCATTGGTCAGCCCCAGCATTTT
v_gene: TRBV2; len: 13; d_gene: .; j_gene: TRBJ1-4; abundance: few; CDR3aa: CAGRGSANEKLFF; CDR3nt: TGTGCCGGCAGGGGTTCAGCTAATGAAAAACTGTTTTTT